This entry describes one T cell receptor (beta chain). The data originate from a study of blood T cell repertoires in COVID-19. Across the whole study: The origin of the acute and convalescent COVID-19 samples was the United States, Italy and Spain.

Profiled with immunoSEQ multiplex PCR; TCRdb holds only in-frame clones, not every one. Of approximately 250,000 clones in the sample, 65% to 90% were seen once. The CDR3 sequence is 14 residues long. The germline V gene encodes CDR1 LNHDA and CDR2 SQIVND (reference sequence). V trimming: 7 bases; J trimming: 7 bases; junction bases outside the gene matches: 9. The sequence was obtained from a woman aged 45-59 years with acute or convalescent COVID-19. V usage is TRBV19 and J usage is TRBJ1-5; 8 positions agree with TRBD1. Sequenced sample: peripheral blood. CDR3: CASIIRGREQPQHF. The CDR3 DNA reads TGTGCCAGTATCATCAGGGGGCGCGAACAGCCCCAGCATTTT.